The present T cell receptor beta chain was sequenced within a study of blood T cell repertoires in COVID-19. Study-level information: Spain, Italy and the United States supplied samples that represented acute and convalescent COVID-19. T cells, B-cell-depleted T cells, or PBMCs supplied cDNA or gDNA.

The CDR3 covers 15 residues. Germline V gene data show CDR1 as MGHRA and CDR2 as YSYEKL. The V end was cut by 4 bases, the J end by 1 base, with 13 bases between. Original data processing: From reference gene primer amplification, estimates of nucleated cell counts were derived. Assay: immunoSEQ multiplex PCR; the TCRdb copy retains only in-frame clones and omits some. V and J calls and clone size follow that table, whereas D and trimming were derived from the DNA. Of over 300,000 clones listed, roughly 85% are singletons. The TCR sequence derives from a human donor in a cohort sampled during active COVID-19. Sequencing was carried out using peripheral blood. The rearrangement joins TRBV4-1 to TRBJ1-1, with D perhaps TRBD1 (6 bases). DNA of the CDR3: TGCGCCAGCAGCCCACCCCCGGGACAGAACACTGAAGCTTTCTTT. Its protein product is CASSPPPGQNTEAFF.